This T cell receptor beta chain was found in a study of blood T cell repertoires in COVID-19. Assay: immunoSEQ multiplex PCR; the TCRdb copy retains only in-frame clones and omits some. The table has 450,000 or so clones, 90% seen once; the top ten hold more than 0.55%. Those who participated ranged in age from 18 to 89 years and resided in approximately 26 US areas. Cohorts were based on clinical histories the participants reported. Germline V gene data show CDR1 as LNHNV and CDR2 as YYDKDF (reference sequence). The CDR3 is 17 amino acids. The V gene end was trimmed by 0 bases and the J gene end by 9 bases; junction bases not matched to a gene: 10.

Sequencing was carried out using PBMCs or T cells enriched from blood (not recorded which). This receptor was identified in a man aged 18 to 29 who had recovered from COVID-19. The chain joins TRBV15 to TRBJ1-6, with TRBD1 matching over 8 bases. The CDR3 loop is CATSRDPPGRGLSPLHF. In DNA, the CDR3 is TGTGCCACCAGCAGAGATCCTCCGGGCAGGGGGCTTTCACCCCTCCACTTT.